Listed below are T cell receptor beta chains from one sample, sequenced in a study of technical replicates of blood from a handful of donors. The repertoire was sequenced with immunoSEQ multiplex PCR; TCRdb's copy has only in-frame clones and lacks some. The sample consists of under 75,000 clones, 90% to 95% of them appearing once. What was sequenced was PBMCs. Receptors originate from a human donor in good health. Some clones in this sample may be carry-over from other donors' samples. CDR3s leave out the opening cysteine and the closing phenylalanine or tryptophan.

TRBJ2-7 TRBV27 ASSLSGFHEQY
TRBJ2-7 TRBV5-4 ASSLDRRATYEQY
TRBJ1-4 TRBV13 ASSLERGRGEKLF
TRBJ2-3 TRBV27 ASSRRVGDTQY
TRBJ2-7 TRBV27 ASKDRGQIYEQY
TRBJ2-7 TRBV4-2 ASSQDPPDSAYEQY
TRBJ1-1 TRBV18 ASSSTDSGAEAF
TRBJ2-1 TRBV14 ASSQEGDTTYNEQF
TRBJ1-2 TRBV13 ASSLLNRGYGYT
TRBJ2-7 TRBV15 ATSHGGAQDEQY
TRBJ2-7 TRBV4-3 ASSQRRGPYEQY
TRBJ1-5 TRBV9 ASGAGGASQPQH
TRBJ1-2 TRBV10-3 AISEGAYGYT
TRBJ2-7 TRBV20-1 SASKGREQY
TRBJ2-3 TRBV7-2 ASSLKFTSGGLRADTQY
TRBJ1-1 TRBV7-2 ASSLQYSQNTEAF
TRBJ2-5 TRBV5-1 ASTLGGGPRETQY
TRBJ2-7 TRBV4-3 ASSHLLAGRSYEQY
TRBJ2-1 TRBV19 ATRPSGGNEQF
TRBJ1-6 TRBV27 ASTTIEARVMNSPLH
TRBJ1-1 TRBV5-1 ASSPRTSLGTEAF
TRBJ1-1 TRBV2 ASRTQGLNTEAF
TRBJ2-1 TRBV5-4 ASRLAGGYNEQF
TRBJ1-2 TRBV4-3 ASSQDLLGAPRGYT
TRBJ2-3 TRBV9 ASSPRGLSDTQY
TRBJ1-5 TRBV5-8 ASSGGQGSNQPQH
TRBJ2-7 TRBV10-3 AITQGRGAYEQY
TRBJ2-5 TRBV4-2 ASSSSGTSGGGETQY
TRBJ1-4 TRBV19 ASSLRTGRSEKLF
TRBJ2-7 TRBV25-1 ASSEQTTGEQY
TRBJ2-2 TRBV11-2 ASSPFFGEITGELF
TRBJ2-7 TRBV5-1 ASSPGDSYEQY
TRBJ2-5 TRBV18 ASSPGQQETQY
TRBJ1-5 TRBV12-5 ASGLAGGSNQPQH
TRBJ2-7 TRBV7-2 ASSLVTGGSSYEQY
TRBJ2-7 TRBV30 AWNPGERYEQY
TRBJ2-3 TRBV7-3 ASSAGPRTDTQY
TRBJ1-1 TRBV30 AWATGGTEAF
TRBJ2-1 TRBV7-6 ASSLRTGSSYNEQF
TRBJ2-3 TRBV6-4 ASSDTSGGADTQY
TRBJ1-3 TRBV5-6 ASSSLSIHSGNTIY
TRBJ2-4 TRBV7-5 ARSCSWREANLAKNIQY
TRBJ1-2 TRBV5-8 ASSSYNTGYT
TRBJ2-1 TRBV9 ASSGSGRIDEQF
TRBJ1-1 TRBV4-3 ASSRSTESSTEAF
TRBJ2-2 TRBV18 ASSPGLFITGELF
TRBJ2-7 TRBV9 ASSVAGGPSYEQY
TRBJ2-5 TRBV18 ASSRGPGPGDQY
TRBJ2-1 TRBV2 ASRSTSGSSNEQF
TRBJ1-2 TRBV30 AWSQQGRGGYT
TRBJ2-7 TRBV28 ASSSPGEGKLDEQY
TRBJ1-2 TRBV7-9 ASSFTGGYT